One TCR beta chain is described in this entry. The germline gives CDR1 SNHLY, CDR2 FYNNEI. The CDR3 has 14 residues. The V segment lost 6 bases and the J segment 4 bases; nucleotides outside the gene matches: 8. This specimen comes from a study of OX40 agonist ivuxolimab in advanced cancers. Sequenced by immunoSEQ multiplex PCR; TCRdb stores in-frame clones only, minus some. The repertoire holds about 70,000 clones, with roughly 89% as singletons. This sequence joins TRBV2 and TRBJ2-7; 8 nucleotides line up with TRBD2. This sample comprised CD4+ or CD8+ T cells sorted from blood, obtained in a trial of the OX40 agonist ivuxolimab. This TCR came from an adult with an advanced solid tumor such as melanoma, head and neck, liver or kidney cancer. CDR3 amino acids: CASSPRGRTYEQYF. CDR3 DNA: TGTGCCAGCAGCCCGCGCGGGAGGACGTACGAGCAGTACTTC.